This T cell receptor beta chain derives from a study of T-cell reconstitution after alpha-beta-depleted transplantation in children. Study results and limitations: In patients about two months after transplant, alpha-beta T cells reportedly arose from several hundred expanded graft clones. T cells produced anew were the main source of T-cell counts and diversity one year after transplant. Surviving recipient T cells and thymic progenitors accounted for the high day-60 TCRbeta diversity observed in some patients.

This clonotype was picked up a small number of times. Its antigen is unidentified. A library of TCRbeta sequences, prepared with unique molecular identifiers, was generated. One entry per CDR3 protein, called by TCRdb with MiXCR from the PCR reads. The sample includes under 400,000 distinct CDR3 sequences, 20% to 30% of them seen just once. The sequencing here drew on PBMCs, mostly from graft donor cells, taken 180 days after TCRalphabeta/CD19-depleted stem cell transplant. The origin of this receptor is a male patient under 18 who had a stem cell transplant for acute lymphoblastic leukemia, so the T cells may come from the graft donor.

CDR3 bases: TGCAGCGCCCCTGGTAGGGCGGGAGAAAGTGATACGCAGTATTTT. Residues: CSAPGRAGESDTQYF. J is TRBJ2-3 and V is TRBV29-1; 7 positions match TRBD2. V dropped 7 bases and J dropped 6; count of bases not matched to a gene: 16. The CDR3 covers 15 residues. Per the germline V gene, CDR1 is SQVTM and CDR2 is ANQGSEA.